The source of this TCR beta chain is a study of cytomegalovirus exposure and HLA in healthy donors. CDR1 is SSHAT, CDR2 FNYEAQ, per germline (reference sequence). This CDR3 is built from 17 residues. A multiplex PCR was run with 60 Vbeta primers and 13 Jbeta primers. TCRdb's copy holds only in-frame clones and misses some; the assay was immunoSEQ multiplex PCR. The sample contains about 250,000 clones, approximately 91% of which appear only once. Comments on this clone: Its antigen is unidentified. Relative to the germline gene, one junction end is altered; a read error may explain this.

Overall study results and limits: Most sequenced TCRs were rare (though some public TCRs occurred in many donors). Some highly shared sequence variants likely arose as a pipeline artifact. The study had only CMV serostatus as immune exposure information.

The sequence was collected from a girl aged 2 to 10 in good health and CMV-seronegative. The chain employs TRBV7-7 and TRBJ2-3, with 16 bases identical to TRBD2. The material sequenced was PBMCs. The CDR3 DNA reads TGTGCTAGCAGCCCTCAGGGGACTAGCGGGGGGGCAGATACGCAGTATTTT. This sequence encodes CASSPQGTSGGADTQYF.